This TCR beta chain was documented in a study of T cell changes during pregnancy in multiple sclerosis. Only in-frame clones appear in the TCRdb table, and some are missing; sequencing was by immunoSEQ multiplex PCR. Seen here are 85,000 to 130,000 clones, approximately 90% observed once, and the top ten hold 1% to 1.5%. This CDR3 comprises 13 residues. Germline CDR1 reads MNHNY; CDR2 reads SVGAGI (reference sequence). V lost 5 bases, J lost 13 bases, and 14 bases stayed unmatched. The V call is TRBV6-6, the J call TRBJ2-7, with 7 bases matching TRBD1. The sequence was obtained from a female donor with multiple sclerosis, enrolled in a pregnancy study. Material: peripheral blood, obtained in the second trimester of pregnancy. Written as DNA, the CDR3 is TGTGCCAGCAGTCACGAGGGACAGTCCCCCGGTTACTTC. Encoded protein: CASSHEGQSPGYF.